The 4 T cell receptor beta chains presented below share a single source sample, sequenced in a study of control samples from healthy donors and cancer patients. Profiled with immunoSEQ multiplex PCR; TCRdb holds only in-frame clones, not every one. This table holds around 45,000 clones, more than 65% found once. Sample: formalin-fixed, paraffin-embedded tissue. These receptors all stem from a male donor with melanoma.

This clone was picked up a small number of times. J is TRBJ1-5 and V is TRBV18, with 9 bases lining up with TRBD1. The germline gives CDR1 KGHSH, CDR2 LQKENI. CDR3 length equals 14 residues. The J segment lost 7 bases and the V segment lost 4 bases, leaving 5 bases of the junction unmatched. The CDR3 coding sequence is TGTGCCAGCTCACAGGGACAGGGAGAGCAGCCCCAGCATTTT. Translation gives CASSQGQGEQPQHF.

The rearrangement links TRBV6-5 to TRBJ2-5; 12 bases are shared with TRBD2. CDR1 and CDR2 (germline): MNHEY, SVGAGI. Trimming removed 10 bases from V and 4 bases from J; junction bases left unmatched: 7. The CDR3 is 14 residues long. In nucleotides, the CDR3 is TGTGCCACCAACAGGGGACTAGCGGGAGAGACCCAGTACTTC. It is translated as CATNRGLAGETQYF.

The chain joins TRBV21-1 to TRBJ2-5; TRBD2 is the table's D call, not checked against the DNA. TRBV21-1 is termed a pseudogene. CDR3 size: 17 residues. The CDR3 protein is CASSKPGLAGGRETQYF. Written as DNA, the CDR3 is TGTGCCAGCAGCAAACCCGGACTAGCGGGAGGTCGAGAGACCCAGTACTTC.

This clone has a single count. The same CDR3 also results from other DNA sequences found in this sample. V gene TRBV19 combines with J gene TRBJ1-6; 7 nucleotides align to TRBD1. From germline, CDR1 is LNHDA and CDR2 SQIVND (reference sequence). There are 16 residues in the CDR3. CDR3 loop: CASRQGEGFYNSPLHF. For the CDR3, the DNA is TGTGCTAGCCGACAGGGTGAGGGGTTTTATAATTCACCCCTCCACTTT.